This entry concerns a single TCR beta chain. This sample also contains other DNA sequences that code for the same CDR3. These data are taken from a study of blood T cell repertoires in COVID-19. Overall study: Material from acute and convalescent COVID-19 was sourced from the United States, Italy and Spain. PBMCs, B-cell-depleted T cells, or T cells provided the cDNA or gDNA that made up the material.

Original processing notes: Reference gene primer amplification yielded estimated nucleated cell counts. Produced via immunoSEQ multiplex PCR; TCRdb's table is partial and in-frame only. V, J and clone size reflect that table, while D and trimming were determined from the DNA. The sample holds 250,000 to 300,000 clones, more than 70% seen once. V shed 1 base, J shed 4 bases, and the junction held 0 bases outside the gene matches. Germline V gene sequence: CDR1 SGHTA, CDR2 FQGNSA. This CDR3 is 13 amino acids long. The chain recombines TRBV7-2 with TRBJ1-2; 7 bases are a match to TRBD1. This TCR derives from a woman younger than 45 who had recovered from COVID-19. The source material was peripheral blood. The chain's CDR3 is CASSLGTGYGYTF. The CDR3 region has the DNA TGTGCCAGCAGCTTAGGGACAGGCTATGGCTACACCTTC.